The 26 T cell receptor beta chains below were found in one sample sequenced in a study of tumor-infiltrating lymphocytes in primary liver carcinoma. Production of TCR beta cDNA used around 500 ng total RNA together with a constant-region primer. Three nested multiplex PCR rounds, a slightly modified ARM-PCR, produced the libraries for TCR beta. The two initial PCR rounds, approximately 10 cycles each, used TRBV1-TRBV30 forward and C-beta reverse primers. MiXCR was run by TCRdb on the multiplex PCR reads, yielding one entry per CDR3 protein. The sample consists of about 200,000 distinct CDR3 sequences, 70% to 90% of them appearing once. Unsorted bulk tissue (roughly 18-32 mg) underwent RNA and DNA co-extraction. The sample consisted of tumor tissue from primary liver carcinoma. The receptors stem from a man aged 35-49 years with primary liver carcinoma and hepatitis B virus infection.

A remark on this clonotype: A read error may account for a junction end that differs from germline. The CDR3 sequence is CTSSLVGVTGANQPQHF. Here the CDR3 DNA reads TGTACCAGCAGCTTAGTAGGGGTAACAGGGGCCAATCAGCCCCAGCATTTT. J is TRBJ1-5 and V is TRBV11-2; 7 positions match TRBD1. Germline V lookup: CDR1 SGHAT, CDR2 FQNNGV. The CDR3 totals 17 residues.

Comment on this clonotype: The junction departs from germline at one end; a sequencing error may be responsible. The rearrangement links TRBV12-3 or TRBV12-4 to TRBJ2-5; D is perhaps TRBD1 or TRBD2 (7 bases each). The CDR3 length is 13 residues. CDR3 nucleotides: TGTGCCAGAAGTCGAAGCGGGACAGAGACGCAGTACTTC. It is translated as CARSRSGTETQYF.

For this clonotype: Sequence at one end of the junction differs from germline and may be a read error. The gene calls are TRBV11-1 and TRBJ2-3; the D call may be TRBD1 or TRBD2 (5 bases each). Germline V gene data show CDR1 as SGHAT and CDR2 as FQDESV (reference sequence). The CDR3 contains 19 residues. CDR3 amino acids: CASSYGGNSVGASTDTQYF. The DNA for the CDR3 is TGTGCCAGTAGCTATGGGGGAAACTCTGTTGGAGCCAGCACAGATACGCAGTATTTT.

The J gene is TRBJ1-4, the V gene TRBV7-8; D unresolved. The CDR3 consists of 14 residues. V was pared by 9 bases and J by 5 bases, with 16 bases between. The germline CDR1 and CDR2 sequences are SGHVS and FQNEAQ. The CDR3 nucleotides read TGTGCCAGTACCTTATGGCGAGGAAATGAAAAACTGTTTTTT. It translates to CASTLWRGNEKLFF.

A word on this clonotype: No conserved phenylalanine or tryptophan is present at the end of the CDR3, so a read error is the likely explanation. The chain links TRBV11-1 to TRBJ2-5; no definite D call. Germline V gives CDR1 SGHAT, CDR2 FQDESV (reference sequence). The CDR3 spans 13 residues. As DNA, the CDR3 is TGTGTCAACAGCTTAGTGCTTGGAGAGACCCAGTACTCC. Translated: CVNSLVLGETQYS.

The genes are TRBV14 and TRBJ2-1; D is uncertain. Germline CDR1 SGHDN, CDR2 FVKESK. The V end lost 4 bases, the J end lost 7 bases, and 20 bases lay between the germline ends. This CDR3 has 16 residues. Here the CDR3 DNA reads TGTGCCAGCAGCCCCTCTGACGCTTTCGGTAATAATGAGCAGTTCTTC. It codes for CASSPSDAFGNNEQFF.

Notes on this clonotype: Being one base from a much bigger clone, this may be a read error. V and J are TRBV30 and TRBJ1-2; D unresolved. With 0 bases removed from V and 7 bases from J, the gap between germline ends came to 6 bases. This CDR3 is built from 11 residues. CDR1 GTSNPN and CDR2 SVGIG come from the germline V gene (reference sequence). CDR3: CAWSVLSGYTF. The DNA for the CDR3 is TGTGCCTGGAGTGTACTTAGTGGCTACACCTTC.

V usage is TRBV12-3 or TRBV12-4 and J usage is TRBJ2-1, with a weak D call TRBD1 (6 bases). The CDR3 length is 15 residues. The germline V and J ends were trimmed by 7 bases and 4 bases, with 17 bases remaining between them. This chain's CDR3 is CASKGTSETYNEQFF. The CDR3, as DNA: TGTGCCAGCAAGGGGACAAGCGAAACTTACAATGAGCAGTTCTTC.

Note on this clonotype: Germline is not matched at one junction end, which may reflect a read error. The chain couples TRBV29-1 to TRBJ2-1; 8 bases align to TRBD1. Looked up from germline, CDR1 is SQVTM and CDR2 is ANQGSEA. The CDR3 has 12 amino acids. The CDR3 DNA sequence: TGCAGCTCAGAACAGGGGGTGGGTGCGCAGTTATTC. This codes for CSSEQGVGAQLF.

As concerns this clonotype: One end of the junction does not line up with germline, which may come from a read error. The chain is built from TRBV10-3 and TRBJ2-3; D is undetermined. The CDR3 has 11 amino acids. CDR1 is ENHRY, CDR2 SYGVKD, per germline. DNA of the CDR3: TGTGTCATCCAAGTCACAGATACACAGTATTTT. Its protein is CVIQVTDTQYF.

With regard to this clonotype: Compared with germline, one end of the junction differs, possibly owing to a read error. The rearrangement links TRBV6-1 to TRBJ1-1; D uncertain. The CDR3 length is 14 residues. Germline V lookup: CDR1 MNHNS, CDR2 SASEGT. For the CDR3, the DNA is TGTGCCAGCAGTGTAATCTGGGTGAACACTGAACCTTTCTTT. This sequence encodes CASSVIWVNTEPFF.

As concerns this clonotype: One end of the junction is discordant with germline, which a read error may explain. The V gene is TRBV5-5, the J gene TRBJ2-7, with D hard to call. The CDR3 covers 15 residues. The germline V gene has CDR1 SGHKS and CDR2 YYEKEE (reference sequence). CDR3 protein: CASSLSQLSSYEQHF. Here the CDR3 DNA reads TGTGCCAGCAGTTTGTCACAGCTGAGCTCCTACGAGCAGCACTTC.

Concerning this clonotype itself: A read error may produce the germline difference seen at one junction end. The CDR3 spells CTSSLTTGGENTGELFF. DNA of the CDR3: TGTACCAGCAGCCTAACCACAGGGGGCGAGAACACCGGGGAGCTGTTTTTT. The chain has TRBV5-5 and TRBJ2-2; TRBD1 matches 9 bases. The CDR3 covers 17 residues. Germline CDR1 reads SGHKS; CDR2 reads YYEKEE (reference sequence). The complete variable domain, with remaining parts taken from reference TRBV5-5 and TRBJ2-2, reads DAGVTQSPTHLIKTRGQQVTLRCSPISGHKSVSWYQQVLGQGPQFIFQYYEKEERGRGNFPDRFSARQFPNYSSELNVNALLLGDSALYLCTSSLTTGGENTGELFFGEGSRLTVL.

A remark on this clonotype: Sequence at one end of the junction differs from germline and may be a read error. CDR3 nucleotides: TGTGCCAGCACCACGGGTCCCAGGAACTATGGTTACATCTTC. This codes for CASTTGPRNYGYIF. The chain carries TRBV6-6 and TRBJ1-2; no clear D gene. Per the germline V gene, CDR1 is MNHNY and CDR2 is SVGAGI (reference sequence). This CDR3 contains 14 residues.

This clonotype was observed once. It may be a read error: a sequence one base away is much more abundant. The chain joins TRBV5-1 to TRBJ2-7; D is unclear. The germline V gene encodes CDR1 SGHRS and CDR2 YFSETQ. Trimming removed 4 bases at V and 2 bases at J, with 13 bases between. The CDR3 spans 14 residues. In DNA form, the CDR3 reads TGCGCCAGCAGCATGGTTACGGGCCCCTACGAGCAGTACTTC. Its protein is CASSMVTGPYEQYF.

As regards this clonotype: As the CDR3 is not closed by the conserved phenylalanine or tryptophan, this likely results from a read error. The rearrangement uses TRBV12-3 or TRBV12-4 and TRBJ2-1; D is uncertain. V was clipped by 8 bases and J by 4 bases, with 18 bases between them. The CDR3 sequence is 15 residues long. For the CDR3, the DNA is TGTGCCAGCCAACCGAACAGACAATCTTACAATGAGCAGTTCCTC. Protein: CASQPNRQSYNEQFL.

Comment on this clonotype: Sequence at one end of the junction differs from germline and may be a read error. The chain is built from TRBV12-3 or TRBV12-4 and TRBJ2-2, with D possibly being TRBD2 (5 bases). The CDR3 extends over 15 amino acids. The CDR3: CDSSLVLGSGGELFF. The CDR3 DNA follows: TGTGACAGCAGTTTAGTTCTGGGGAGTGGGGGGGAGCTGTTTTTT.

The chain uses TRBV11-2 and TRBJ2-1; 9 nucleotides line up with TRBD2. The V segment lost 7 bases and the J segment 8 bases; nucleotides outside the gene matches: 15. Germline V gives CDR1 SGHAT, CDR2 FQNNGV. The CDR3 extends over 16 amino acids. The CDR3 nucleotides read TGTGCCAGCACATGTAGCGGGAGACCACAGAGCTATGAGCAGTTCTTC. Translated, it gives CASTCSGRPQSYEQFF.

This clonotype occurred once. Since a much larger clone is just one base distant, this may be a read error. The CDR3 coding sequence is TGTGCCAGCAGTTCTTTTGGCTATGGCTACGCCTTC. Translated, it gives CASSSFGYGYAF. The V call is TRBV28, the J call TRBJ1-2; D remains unclear. Per germline, CDR1 MDHEN and CDR2 SYDVKM. This CDR3 spans 12 amino acids.

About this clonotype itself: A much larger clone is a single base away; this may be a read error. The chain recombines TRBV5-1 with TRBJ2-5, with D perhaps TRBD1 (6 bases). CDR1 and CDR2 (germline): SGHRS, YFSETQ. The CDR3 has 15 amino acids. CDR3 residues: CTSSSSGQFQETQYF. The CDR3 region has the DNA TGCACCAGCAGCTCGAGCGGACAGTTCCAAGAGACCCAGTACTTC.

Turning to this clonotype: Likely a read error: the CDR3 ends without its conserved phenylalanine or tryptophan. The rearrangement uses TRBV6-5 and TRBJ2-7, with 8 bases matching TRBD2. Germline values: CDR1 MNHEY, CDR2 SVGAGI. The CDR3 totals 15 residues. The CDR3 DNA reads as TGTGCAAGCAGTTCCCCCAGCGGGAGATCCCACGAGCAGTACTCC. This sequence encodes CASSSPSGRSHEQYS.

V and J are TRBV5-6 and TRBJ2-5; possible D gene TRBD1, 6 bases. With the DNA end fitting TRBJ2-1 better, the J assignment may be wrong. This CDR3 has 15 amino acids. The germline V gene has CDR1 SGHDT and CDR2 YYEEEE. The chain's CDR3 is CASCPTGIPQETQFF. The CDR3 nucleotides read TGTGCCAGCTGCCCTACAGGGATACCGCAAGAGACCCAGTTCTTC.

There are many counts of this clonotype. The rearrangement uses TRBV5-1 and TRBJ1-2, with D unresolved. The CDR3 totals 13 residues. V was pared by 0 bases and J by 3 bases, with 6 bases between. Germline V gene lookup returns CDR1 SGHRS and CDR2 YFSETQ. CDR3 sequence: CASSLGQDYGYTF. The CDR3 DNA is TGCGCCAGCAGCTTGGGACAAGACTATGGCTACACCTTC.

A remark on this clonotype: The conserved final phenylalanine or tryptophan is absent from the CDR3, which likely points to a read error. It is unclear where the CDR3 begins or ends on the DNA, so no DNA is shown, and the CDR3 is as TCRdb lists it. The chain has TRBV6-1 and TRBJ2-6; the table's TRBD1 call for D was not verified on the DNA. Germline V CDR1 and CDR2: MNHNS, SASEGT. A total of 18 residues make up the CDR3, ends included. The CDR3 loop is CASSVRQVRFSGANVLTL.

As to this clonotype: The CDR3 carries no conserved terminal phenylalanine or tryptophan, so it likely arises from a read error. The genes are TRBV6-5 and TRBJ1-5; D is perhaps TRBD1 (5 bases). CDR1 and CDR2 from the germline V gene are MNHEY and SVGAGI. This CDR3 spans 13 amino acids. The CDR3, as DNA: TGTGCCAGCGGGGACGGTAGCAATCAGTCCCAGCATTCT. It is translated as CASGDGSNQSQHS.

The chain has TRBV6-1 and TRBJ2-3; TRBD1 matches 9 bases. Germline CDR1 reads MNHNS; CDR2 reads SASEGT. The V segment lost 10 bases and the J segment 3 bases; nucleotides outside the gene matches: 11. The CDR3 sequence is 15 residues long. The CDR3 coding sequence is TGTGCCAACGGAACCAGGACAGGGGTTACAGATACGCAGTATTTT. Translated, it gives CANGTRTGVTDTQYF.